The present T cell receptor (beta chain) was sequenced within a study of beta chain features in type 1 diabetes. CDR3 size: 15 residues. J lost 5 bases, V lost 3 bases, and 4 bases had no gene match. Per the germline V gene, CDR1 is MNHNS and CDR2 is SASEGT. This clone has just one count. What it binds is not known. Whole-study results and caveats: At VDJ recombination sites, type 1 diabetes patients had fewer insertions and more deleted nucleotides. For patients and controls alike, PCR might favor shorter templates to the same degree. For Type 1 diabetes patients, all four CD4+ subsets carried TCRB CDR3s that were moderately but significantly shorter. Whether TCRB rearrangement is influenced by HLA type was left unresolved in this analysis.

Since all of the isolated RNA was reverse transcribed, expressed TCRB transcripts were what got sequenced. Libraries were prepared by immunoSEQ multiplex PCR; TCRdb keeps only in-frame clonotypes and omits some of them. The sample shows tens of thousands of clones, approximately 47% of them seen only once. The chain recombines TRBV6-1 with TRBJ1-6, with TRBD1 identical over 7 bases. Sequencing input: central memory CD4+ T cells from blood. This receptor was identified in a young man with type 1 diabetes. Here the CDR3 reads CASSDGTVNNSPLHF. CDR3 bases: TGTGCCAGCAGTGACGGGACAGTCAATAATTCACCCCTCCACTTT.